This is a list of T cell receptor beta chains from one sample in a study of identical twins. Each CDR3 protein is one row after TCRdb ran MiXCR on the 5' RACE reads. Seen here are around 1.7 million distinct CDR3 sequences, about 32% observed once, and the top ten hold over 0.25%. The sequencing sample was made of cord blood. The source of these receptors is a newborn girl in good health. The CDR3 runs from the conserved cysteine through the conserved F or W. A D gene is named only where the DNA matches it firmly. Rows may omit the clone size; those that give it use once, few, many or a size class.

CDR3nt: TGCAGTGCTCACCTCAGACAGGGCGGGTATTCACCCCTCCACTTT; CDR3aa: CSAHLRQGGYSPLHF; j_gene: TRBJ1-6; d_gene: TRBD1; abundance: few; v_gene: TRBV20-1
CDR3nt: TGTGCCAGCAGTTTTAGCGGGAACGGTCGTTTGGGGGAGCAGTACTTC; CDR3aa: CASSFSGNGRLGEQYF; j_gene: TRBJ2-5; d_gene: TRBD2; abundance: few; v_gene: TRBV5-6
CDR3nt: TGTGCCAGCAGTCCCGGGACAGGGGGGTACGCAGATACGCAGTATTTT; CDR3aa: CASSPGTGGYADTQYF; j_gene: TRBJ2-3; d_gene: TRBD1; abundance: NA; v_gene: TRBV28
CDR3nt: TGCGTCAGCAGCCACAAGCAGCGGGGGAGCTCCTACAATGAGCAGTTCTTC; CDR3aa: CVSSHKQRGSSYNEQFF; j_gene: TRBJ2-1; d_gene: TRBD2; abundance: NA; v_gene: TRBV4-1
CDR3nt: TGTGCCAGCAGCCCGGGACAGGGCTTCGAGCAGTACTTC; CDR3aa: CASSPGQGFEQYF; j_gene: TRBJ2-7; d_gene: TRBD1; abundance: few; v_gene: TRBV28
CDR3nt: TGTGCCAGCAGTGAACCGGTTACGAACACTGAAGCTTTCTTT; CDR3aa: CASSEPVTNTEAFF; j_gene: TRBJ1-1; d_gene: NA; abundance: NA; v_gene: TRBV2
CDR3nt: TGTGCCAGCAGTGTAGCGGGAGAGGAAAGGCAGTACTTC; CDR3aa: CASSVAGEERQYF; j_gene: TRBJ2-7; d_gene: TRBD2; abundance: few; v_gene: TRBV2
CDR3nt: TGTGCCATCAGTGAGAGGACAGACTACAATGAGCAGTTCTTC; CDR3aa: CAISERTDYNEQFF; j_gene: TRBJ2-1; d_gene: NA; abundance: few; v_gene: TRBV10-3
CDR3nt: TGTGCCAGCAGCCAAGATAACCGCCTAGCGGGGGGGAACAATGAGCAGTTCTTC; CDR3aa: CASSQDNRLAGGNNEQFF; j_gene: TRBJ2-1; d_gene: TRBD2; abundance: NA; v_gene: TRBV4-2
CDR3nt: TGCAGCACCCAGGGGGGCGCGGGGTACTATAGCAATCAGCCCCAGCATTTT; CDR3aa: CSTQGGAGYYSNQPQHF; j_gene: TRBJ1-5; d_gene: TRBD1; abundance: few; v_gene: TRBV29-1
CDR3nt: TGTGCCAGCAGCTTATTGGTGGTGGGGAGCTATGGCTACACCTTC; CDR3aa: CASSLLVVGSYGYTF; j_gene: TRBJ1-2; d_gene: NA; abundance: NA; v_gene: TRBV7-9
CDR3nt: TGTGCCAGCGGGAGGGTAAGGGTCTACAATGAGCAGTTCTTC; CDR3aa: CASGRVRVYNEQFF; j_gene: TRBJ2-1; d_gene: TRBD2; abundance: NA; v_gene: TRBV6-1
CDR3nt: TGTGCCAGCAGCCGGGACAGGGTCACTGAAGCTTTCTTT; CDR3aa: CASSRDRVTEAFF; j_gene: TRBJ1-1; d_gene: TRBD1; abundance: many; v_gene: TRBV12-3/TRBV12-4
CDR3nt: TGTGCCAGCAGTTTCCCTCCAGGGGGCTATGGCTACACCTTC; CDR3aa: CASSFPPGGYGYTF; j_gene: TRBJ1-2; d_gene: TRBD1; abundance: NA; v_gene: TRBV28
CDR3nt: TGTGCCAGCAGCGTAGGAACAACGCGCTCCTACGAGCAGTACTTC; CDR3aa: CASSVGTTRSYEQYF; j_gene: TRBJ2-7; d_gene: NA; abundance: NA; v_gene: TRBV9
CDR3nt: TGCGCCAGCAGCTCTGGTGGGTATGAAAAACTGTTTTTT; CDR3aa: CASSSGGYEKLFF; j_gene: TRBJ1-4; d_gene: NA; abundance: few; v_gene: TRBV5-1
CDR3nt: TGTGCCAGCAGTTTTCAGGGGTATGGCTACACCTTC; CDR3aa: CASSFQGYGYTF; j_gene: TRBJ1-2; d_gene: NA; abundance: many; v_gene: TRBV12-3/TRBV12-4
CDR3nt: TGTGCCAGCAGTCCCAGTTCCAGGTCAGATGCGCAGTATTTT; CDR3aa: CASSPSSRSDAQYF; j_gene: TRBJ2-3; d_gene: NA; abundance: NA; v_gene: TRBV12-3/TRBV12-4
CDR3nt: TGTGCCAGCAGCCCACGGGACAGGAGACATGGCTACACCTTC; CDR3aa: CASSPRDRRHGYTF; j_gene: TRBJ1-2; d_gene: TRBD1; abundance: NA; v_gene: TRBV7-9
CDR3nt: TGCAGTGCTCCCCCCCGGGACTTCGCCTACGAGCAGTACTTC; CDR3aa: CSAPPRDFAYEQYF; j_gene: TRBJ2-7; d_gene: NA; abundance: NA; v_gene: TRBV20-1
CDR3nt: TGCGCCAGCAGCCATCCTAGGACTCAACTGGGGGAATACAATGAGCAGTACTTC; CDR3aa: CASSHPRTQLGEYNEQYF; j_gene: TRBJ2-5; d_gene: NA; abundance: NA; v_gene: TRBV4-1
CDR3nt: TGTGCCAGCTCACATTTCGCCGGGGACACCTACAATGAGCAGTTCTTC; CDR3aa: CASSHFAGDTYNEQFF; j_gene: TRBJ2-1; d_gene: NA; abundance: NA; v_gene: TRBV18
CDR3nt: TGCGCCAGCAGCTTGGGGCTAGCGGGAAGTAGTGAGCAGTTCTTC; CDR3aa: CASSLGLAGSSEQFF; j_gene: TRBJ2-1; d_gene: TRBD2; abundance: few; v_gene: TRBV5-1
CDR3nt: TGTGCCAGCCCACTCCCGGGACTAGCGCCCTACGAGCAGTACTTC; CDR3aa: CASPLPGLAPYEQYF; j_gene: TRBJ2-7; d_gene: TRBD2; abundance: NA; v_gene: TRBV18
CDR3nt: TGTGCCAGCAGCTTAGTACAGTACACTGAAGCTTTCTTT; CDR3aa: CASSLVQYTEAFF; j_gene: TRBJ1-1; d_gene: NA; abundance: NA; v_gene: TRBV7-2
CDR3nt: TGTGCCAGCAGTCTCCGGGACTACCGCTACAATGAGCAGTACTTC; CDR3aa: CASSLRDYRYNEQYF; j_gene: TRBJ2-7; d_gene: TRBD2; abundance: NA; v_gene: TRBV12-3/TRBV12-4
CDR3nt: TGTGCCAGCAGCGCCGGGACCCCGGGTTACGAGCAGTACTTC; CDR3aa: CASSAGTPGYEQYF; j_gene: TRBJ2-7; d_gene: NA; abundance: few; v_gene: TRBV9
CDR3nt: TGCAGTGCTAGAGAAGCCCGACAGGGAGCCTACGAGCAGTACTTC; CDR3aa: CSAREARQGAYEQYF; j_gene: TRBJ2-7; d_gene: TRBD1; abundance: NA; v_gene: TRBV20-1
CDR3nt: TGCGCCAGCAGCACTTTCCGGGACAGGGCATTCATTCAGTACTTC; CDR3aa: CASSTFRDRAFIQYF; j_gene: TRBJ2-4; d_gene: TRBD1; abundance: NA; v_gene: TRBV5-1
CDR3nt: TGCGCCAGCAGCTTGGAATCAGGGAAGTATGGCTACACCTTC; CDR3aa: CASSLESGKYGYTF; j_gene: TRBJ1-2; d_gene: NA; abundance: NA; v_gene: TRBV5-1
CDR3nt: TGTGCCAGCACCTGGGGTAGCGGGGACTACGAGCAGTACTTC; CDR3aa: CASTWGSGDYEQYF; j_gene: TRBJ2-7; d_gene: TRBD2; abundance: few; v_gene: TRBV12-3/TRBV12-4
CDR3nt: TGTGCCAGCAGCTTAGTACGAATCCATCCCTACAATGAGCAGTACTTC; CDR3aa: CASSLVRIHPYNEQYF; j_gene: TRBJ2-7; d_gene: NA; abundance: NA; v_gene: TRBV7-2
CDR3nt: TGTGCCAGCAGCTTAACGTCAGGGGGGATCAACGAGCAGTACTTC; CDR3aa: CASSLTSGGINEQYF; j_gene: TRBJ2-7; d_gene: NA; abundance: few; v_gene: TRBV7-9
CDR3nt: TGTGCCAGCAGCCAAGATCTGGCGAACCCCTCCTACAATGAGCAGTTCTTC; CDR3aa: CASSQDLANPSYNEQFF; j_gene: TRBJ2-1; d_gene: NA; abundance: few; v_gene: TRBV4-2
CDR3nt: TGTGCCATCACCGGGACGGACACCCTTGGGGCGGACTCCTACGAGCAGTACTTC; CDR3aa: CAITGTDTLGADSYEQYF; j_gene: TRBJ2-7; d_gene: NA; abundance: once; v_gene: TRBV10-3
CDR3nt: TGTGCCAGCAGTTCCCTAGGGGTAGCGGGAGCCGTCTACGAGCAGTACTTC; CDR3aa: CASSSLGVAGAVYEQYF; j_gene: TRBJ2-7; d_gene: TRBD2; abundance: few; v_gene: TRBV28
CDR3nt: TGTGCCAGCACCACGACAGGTAGCAATCAGCCCCAGCATTTT; CDR3aa: CASTTTGSNQPQHF; j_gene: TRBJ1-5; d_gene: NA; abundance: few; v_gene: TRBV6-6
CDR3nt: TGTGCCAGCGGTCGTCTAGCGGGGAACAATGAGCAGTACTTC; CDR3aa: CASGRLAGNNEQYF; j_gene: TRBJ2-5; d_gene: TRBD2; abundance: NA; v_gene: TRBV28
CDR3nt: TGTGCCAGCTCACCCCGGGGGGTCAGTCAAGAGACCCAGTACTTC; CDR3aa: CASSPRGVSQETQYF; j_gene: TRBJ2-5; d_gene: TRBD2; abundance: NA; v_gene: TRBV18
CDR3nt: TGTGCCCGTAGTATAGACTCGGGACTAGCGGGCTTCAATGAGCAGTTCTTC; CDR3aa: CARSIDSGLAGFNEQFF; j_gene: TRBJ2-1; d_gene: TRBD2; abundance: NA; v_gene: TRBV19
CDR3nt: TGTGCCAGCAGCGTTAGCGGGGGGGCTTACAATGAGCAGTACTTC; CDR3aa: CASSVSGGAYNEQYF; j_gene: TRBJ2-7; d_gene: TRBD2; abundance: NA; v_gene: TRBV9
CDR3nt: TGCGCCAGCAGCCCTTGGACCGGGACAGGCGACAATCAGCCCCAGCATTTT; CDR3aa: CASSPWTGTGDNQPQHF; j_gene: TRBJ1-5; d_gene: TRBD1; abundance: few; v_gene: TRBV4-1
CDR3nt: TGCGCCAGCAGCGGGGATGGTGGGTCTCCCCGGGGGAACACTGAAGCTTTCTTT; CDR3aa: CASSGDGGSPRGNTEAFF; j_gene: TRBJ1-1; d_gene: NA; abundance: NA; v_gene: TRBV5-1
CDR3nt: TGTGCCAGCAGCCGGGTCAAGATAGCGGGAGGGCTCTACAATGAGCAGTTCTTC; CDR3aa: CASSRVKIAGGLYNEQFF; j_gene: TRBJ2-1; d_gene: TRBD2; abundance: NA; v_gene: TRBV14
CDR3nt: TGTGCCAGCAGCCGGGGGACACCAGAAAAACTGTTTTTT; CDR3aa: CASSRGTPEKLFF; j_gene: TRBJ1-4; d_gene: NA; abundance: few; v_gene: TRBV12-3/TRBV12-4
CDR3nt: TGCAGTGCTAGAGATGGTCTCGGGCGGGAGCCTGAGACCCAGTACTTC; CDR3aa: CSARDGLGREPETQYF; j_gene: TRBJ2-5; d_gene: TRBD2; abundance: many; v_gene: TRBV20-1
CDR3nt: TGTGCCACCAGTGATTCGGGTTGGCTCTATAGCTACACCTTC; CDR3aa: CATSDSGWLYSYTF; j_gene: TRBJ1-2; d_gene: NA; abundance: NA; v_gene: TRBV24-1
CDR3nt: TGTGCCAGCAGCGTAGTCTCGGGCCCGGTCAATGAGCAGTTCTTC; CDR3aa: CASSVVSGPVNEQFF; j_gene: TRBJ2-1; d_gene: NA; abundance: NA; v_gene: TRBV9
CDR3nt: TGCAGTGCTAGAGGGCTGTCGCGAGACATCGAGCAGTACTTC; CDR3aa: CSARGLSRDIEQYF; j_gene: TRBJ2-7; d_gene: NA; abundance: few; v_gene: TRBV20-1
CDR3nt: TGCGCCAGCAGCCAAGGATTGGTGGTCTCCCTTGCTGAAGCTTTCTTT; CDR3aa: CASSQGLVVSLAEAFF; j_gene: TRBJ1-1; d_gene: NA; abundance: few; v_gene: TRBV4-1